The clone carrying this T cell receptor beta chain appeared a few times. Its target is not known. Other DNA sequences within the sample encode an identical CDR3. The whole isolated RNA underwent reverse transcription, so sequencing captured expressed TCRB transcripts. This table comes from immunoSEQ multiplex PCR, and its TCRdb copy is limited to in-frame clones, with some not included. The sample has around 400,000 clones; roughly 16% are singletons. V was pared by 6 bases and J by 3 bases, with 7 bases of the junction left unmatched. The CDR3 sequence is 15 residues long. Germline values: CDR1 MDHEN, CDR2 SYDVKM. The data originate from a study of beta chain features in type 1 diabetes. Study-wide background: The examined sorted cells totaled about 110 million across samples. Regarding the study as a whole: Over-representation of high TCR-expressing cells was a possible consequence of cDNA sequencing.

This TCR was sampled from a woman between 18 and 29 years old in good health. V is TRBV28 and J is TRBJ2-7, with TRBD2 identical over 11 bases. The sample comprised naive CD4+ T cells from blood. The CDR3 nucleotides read TGTGCCAGCAGCCCCGGGACTAGCGGACTCTACGAGCAGTACTTC. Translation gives CASSPGTSGLYEQYF.